This TCR beta chain derives from a study of cytomegalovirus exposure and HLA in healthy donors (dated by TCRdb to the late 2010s). Context from the whole study: According to an earlier analysis of 587 of the donors, about 170 million T cells yielded 117 million unique TCR beta sequences and around 300 Gb of sequence data. Roughly 290 gigabases of sequencing data and 91 million or so unique TCR sequences made up an early release that covered 500 to 650 HLA-typed donors. Of the 350 to 450 genotyped donors, 65% to 90% fell in the genetic ancestry cluster associated with self-reported Caucasian donors. The study was designed to test whether signatures of past pathogen exposure could be identified by cataloging public T cell receptors. The T cell repertoires of 550 to 850 subjects were profiled by immunosequencing and related to cytomegalovirus serostatus. A separate validation cohort of 100 to 150 different subjects was used in addition to the roughly 670-subject first cohort. To predict cytomegalovirus infection status, the study combined high-throughput TCR immunosequencing, statistical association of individual TCRs with disease status, and machine learning. A later analysis re-examined previously published TCR beta repertoires from just over 650 donors and added high-resolution HLA genotyping to investigate patterns of TCR occurrence. In the later analysis, no new phenotypic data were used to find candidate immune exposures; instead, reliance was placed on TCR beta sequences and their occurrence across donors. An earlier analysis of roughly 580 of the donors used high-throughput TCR beta sequencing to judge whether each TCR beta V gene segment behaved as functional or pseudogenic. Donor age, sex, ethnicity and CMV serostatus were collected together with the repertoire data. A later genetic analysis took genome-wide SNP genotypes for about 55% of the roughly 670 donors and used that subset as a discovery cohort. All discovery cohort repertoires had been generated on a single sequencing platform. HLA typing included class I and class II loci at four-digit resolution. Typing coverage varied by locus: about 620-630 donors for A, B, C, DRB1 and DQB1; under 550 for DQA1; 606 for DPA1; roughly 450 for DPB1. Several DR-DQ haplotypes were handled as single units for association and clustering because linkage in the cohort was strong. Among about 400 genotyped donors of the cohort, an average of roughly 230,000 unique TCR beta nucleotide sequences was sequenced per donor, of which approximately 18% were non-productive.

With regard to this clone: The specificity of this receptor is unknown. Base qualities are not at hand, and no much larger clone is one base apart.

Clipping removes 2 bases from V and 5 bases from J, with 12 as the unmatched junction base count. The CDR3 numbers 17 residues from cysteine through phenylalanine. Only CDR3 DNA is held: 51 bases, read in frame from base 1. According to the germline V gene, CDR1 reads MNHNS and CDR2 reads SASEGT. Library preparation was by the immunoSEQ multiplex PCR assay. For the multiplex PCR, a mixture combining 60 forward primers for TCR Vbeta segments and 13 reverse primers for TCR Jbeta segments was used. Amplification of the CDR3 region of rearranged TCR beta genes was performed with a multiplex PCR assay on genomic DNA. The amplified TCR beta libraries were sequenced on the Illumina HiSeq System as 87-base-pair reads. In the original analysis: A later analysis tallied tens of millions of unique TCR beta chains across the 666 repertoires, and around 12 million of those chains were shared by two or more donors. To remove PCR and sequencing errors, raw reads were error-corrected and collapsed into unique sequences using a nearest-neighbor algorithm that merged closely related sequences. Alignment of CDR3 sequences to IMGT reference sequences was used to assign V, D and J gene segments. For a sequence to be retained, a match of at least six nucleotides to both a V gene segment and a J gene segment was required. Rearrangements were classified as productive when the CDR3 lacked stop codons and remained in frame with V and J, and all other rearrangements were classified as non-productive. Following IMGT convention, CDR3 was defined as the stretch from the second conserved V-encoded cysteine to the conserved J-encoded phenylalanine. The earlier analysis of a few hundred of the donors excluded sequences that lacked an unambiguous match to a single V gene segment. In an earlier analysis of 587 of the donors, V segments were called functional above 56.7% productive rearrangements and were called segregating when the between-donor standard deviation exceeded 5%. A statistical classification framework was built for diagnosing cytomegalovirus status from the catalog of TCR beta chain sequences. V and J gene assignment, in a later analysis, came from comparing TCR nucleotide sequences with IMGT/GENE-DB human TR gene sequences. In a later analysis, CDR3 sequences and most-parsimonious VDJ recombination scenarios were assigned using the TCRdist pipeline. In a later analysis, each TCR beta chain was defined by its CDR3 amino acid sequence together with its V-gene family, and reads without a unique V-gene family were excluded. A later analysis removed 450 to 600 highly shared, low-generation-probability nucleotide sequences to deal with suspected cross-contamination and a sequencing artifact. A later analysis calculated a clonal expansion index for each public chain from normalized within-repertoire ranks of inferred template counts. A later analysis computed generation probabilities with a VDJ recombination model fitted to out-of-frame rearrangements, and checked the results against IGoR. Hypergeometric tests were used in a later analysis to score TCR-TCR, TCR-HLA and TCR-CMV co-occurrence, with a repertoire-size bias correction applied to the TCR pairs. In a later analysis, false discovery rates were estimated by permuting HLA or CMV assignments 20 times. In a later analysis, co-occurring TCRs were grouped using DBSCAN, and TCRdist sequence similarity was added for clustering within HLA-allele-positive subsets. For co-occurrence clustering, repertoires with fewer than 30,000 or more than 120,000 public chains were excluded, along with five or six repertoires with anomalous nucleotide sharing. The table was pulled from immuneACCESS by TCRdb, which kept in-frame rearrangements only. Such tables lose some clones; where checked, under half of the loss comes from unresolved V genes, and the rest has no known cause. V and J calls and clone size are given by that table; D and trimming were obtained from the DNA. Here the sample has approximately 270,000 clones; 80% occur a single time. 0.3% of the sample is in the top ten clones.

The cohort was made up of about 670 healthy bone marrow donors. All cohort members were sampled while nominally healthy, although unrecorded immune exposures were likely present. The donor was CMV seronegative and belonged to the group of 350 or so seronegative cohort members. A peripheral blood sample was provided by each donor, and peripheral blood mononuclear cells were used for TCR beta sequencing. Genomic DNA was extracted from the blood cell samples with the Qiagen DNeasy Blood Extraction Kit. Findings and caveats that apply to the study as a whole: In vitro tests confirmed that a few of the cytomegalovirus-associated TCR beta chains recognize cytomegalovirus antigens. According to the authors, the approach could potentially be generalized to other disease states and immunological phenotypes. Immune exposure information for the cohort was limited to CMV serostatus. In a later analysis, the rate of TCR association differed among HLA loci, with DRB1 alleles having the most associated TCRs and HLA-C alleles having the fewest. Correlated functional status among segregating V segments might reflect linkage disequilibrium, but an unknown experimental factor could not be ruled out. Cytomegalovirus status was reported to be diagnosed by the classifier with high specificity and sensitivity in both the original and validation cohorts. Assigning TCR associations to individual alleles was difficult when HLA alleles, especially DR and DQ, strongly co-occurred. The study listed approximately 150 TCR beta chains as associated with cytomegalovirus. Only TCR beta chains were sequenced in this cohort, and the absence of alpha or paired-chain data limited detectable features. In a later analysis, most CMV-associated TCR beta chains were found to appear HLA-restricted, with HLA associations seemingly driven largely by CMV exposure. A later genetic analysis reported fewer N-insertions in productive TCRs among donors in an Asian-associated ancestry cluster than the roughly 620-donor mean. Because counts were too low, seventeen rarely observed V segments, including chromosome 9 orphons, were left out of the earlier analysis of 500 to 750 of the donors. Compared with equally common non-associated chains, HLA-associated TCR beta chains in a later analysis were more clonally expanded and had lower generation probabilities. Because HLA typing was unavailable for some donors at each locus, only the typed subset was used in association tests. A cluster of highly shared sequence variants was judged likely to represent a technical artifact of the sequencing pipeline. The 87-base-pair reads could not distinguish some IMGT-functional V segments, including TRBV6-2 and TRBV6-3, so those segments were excluded. In an earlier analysis of approximately 590 of the donors, most TCR beta V segments appeared in productive rearrangements about 90% or about 30% of the time, broadly matching IMGT annotations. Sequencing depth was assumed to be roughly uniform across donors in the presence/absence analyses, though that assumption may not hold. A further reported finding was that TCR beta sequences accurately predicted the HLA-A and HLA-B alleles for most subjects in the first cohort. In a later analysis, some 17,000 TCR beta sequences were associated with specific HLA alleles at a false discovery rate of 0.05. Most TCR sequences were observed very rarely across donors, whereas some public TCRs were present in many individuals. A later analysis reported that several top co-occurrence clusters appeared linked to parvovirus B19, influenza, CMV and Epstein-Barr virus. A later genetic analysis associated a missense DCLRE1C variant with V-gene and J-gene trimming of TCR beta chains, and an independent cohort replicated the association.

Rearrangement joined TRBV6-1 to TRBJ2-5; TRBD2 matches 9 bases in the middle. The specimen was PBMCs. The sequence derives from a girl aged 2-15 years in good health and CMV-seronegative. The CDR3 region: CASSEKGGRALGETQYF. In nucleotide form, the sequence is TGTGCCAGCAGTGAAAAAGGCGGGAGGGCCTTGGGGGAGACCCAGTACTTC.